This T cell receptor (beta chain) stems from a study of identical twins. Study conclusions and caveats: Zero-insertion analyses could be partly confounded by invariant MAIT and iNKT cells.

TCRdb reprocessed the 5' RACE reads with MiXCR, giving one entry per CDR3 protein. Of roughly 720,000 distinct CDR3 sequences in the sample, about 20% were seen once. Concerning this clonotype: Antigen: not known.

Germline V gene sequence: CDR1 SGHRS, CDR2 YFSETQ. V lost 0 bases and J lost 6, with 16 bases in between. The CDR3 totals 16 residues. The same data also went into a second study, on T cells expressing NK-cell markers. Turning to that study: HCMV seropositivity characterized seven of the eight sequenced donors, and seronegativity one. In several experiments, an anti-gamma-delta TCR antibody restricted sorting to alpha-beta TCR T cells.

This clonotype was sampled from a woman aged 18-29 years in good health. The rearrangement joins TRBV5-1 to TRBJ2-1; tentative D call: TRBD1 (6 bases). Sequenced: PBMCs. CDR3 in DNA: TGCGCCAGCAGCTTGGGGGCAGGGACAAGATCCAATGAGCAGTTCTTC. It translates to CASSLGAGTRSNEQFF. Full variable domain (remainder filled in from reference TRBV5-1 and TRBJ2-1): KAGVTQTPRYLIKTRGQQVTLSCSPISGHRSVSWYQQTPGQGLQFLFEYFSETQRNKGNFPGRFSGRQFSNSRSEMNVSTLELGDSALYLCASSLGAGTRSNEQFFGPGTRLTVL.